This T cell receptor (beta chain) was observed in a study of identical twins. Study-wide results and limits: Excess low generation probability was seen in twin-shared out-of-frame alpha sequences. With abundant cord blood beta clonotypes, insertions were fewer; memory repertoires showed no such pattern.

Template switching created a universal primer site, and the cDNA included unique molecular identifiers. MiXCR was run by TCRdb on the 5' RACE reads, yielding one entry per CDR3 protein. The sample lists more than 600,000 distinct CDR3 sequences, roughly 18% occurring once. This clonotype occurred a few times. What it binds is unknown. V lost 7 bases and J 3 bases, leaving 19 bases between the germline ends. CDR3 length equals 15 residues. Germline values: CDR1 MNHNS, CDR2 SASEGT. In addition, the sample was reused for a study of T cells expressing NK-cell markers. Per that paper: Dominant NKG2C+ clonotypes made up roughly 1.0-8% of CD8+ T cells in over five donors.

The J gene is TRBJ2-7, the V gene TRBV6-1, with D possibly being TRBD2 (5 bases). Specimen: PBMCs. This receptor was taken from a woman younger than 35 in good health. Here the CDR3 reads CASILRGTERYEQYF. The CDR3 bases are TGTGCCAGCATTCTACGGGGAACCGAGCGCTACGAGCAGTACTTC.